This T cell receptor (beta chain) comes out of a study of glioma-infiltrating T cells after dendritic cell vaccination. V gave up 0 bases and J gave up 0 bases, with 8 bases separating them. CDR3 length: 14 residues. Germline loops: CDR1 GTSNPN, CDR2 SVGIG (reference sequence). Only in-frame clones appear in the TCRdb table, and some are missing; sequencing was by immunoSEQ multiplex PCR. The profile covers tens of thousands of clones, with around 85% appearing a single time and just under 3% taken by the ten largest. The chain uses TRBV30 and TRBJ1-1; D ambiguous. This TCR came from a human donor with glioblastoma. The sequenced sample was blood, obtained before dendritic cell vaccination. The CDR3 DNA sequence: TGTGCCTGGAGTGTCTACTCTATGAACACTGAAGCTTTCTTT. This sequence encodes CAWSVYSMNTEAFF.